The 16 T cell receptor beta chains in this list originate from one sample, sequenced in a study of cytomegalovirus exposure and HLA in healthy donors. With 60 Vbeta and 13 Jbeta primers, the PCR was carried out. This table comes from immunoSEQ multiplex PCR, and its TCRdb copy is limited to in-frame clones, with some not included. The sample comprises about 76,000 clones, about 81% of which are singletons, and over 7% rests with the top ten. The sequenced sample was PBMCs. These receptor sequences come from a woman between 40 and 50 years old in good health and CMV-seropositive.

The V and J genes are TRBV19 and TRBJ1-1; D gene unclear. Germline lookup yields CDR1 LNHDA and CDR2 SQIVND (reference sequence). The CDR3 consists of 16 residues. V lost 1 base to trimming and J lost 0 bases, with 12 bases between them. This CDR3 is CASSIVPGGMNTEAFF. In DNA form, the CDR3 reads TGTGCCAGTAGTATAGTCCCGGGAGGGATGAACACTGAAGCTTTCTTT. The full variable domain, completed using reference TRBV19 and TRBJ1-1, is DGGITQSPKYLFRKEGQNVTLSCEQNLNHDAMYWYRQDPGQGLRLIYYSQIVNDFQKGDIAEGYSVSREKKESFPLTVTSAQKNPTAFYLCASSIVPGGMNTEAFFGQGTRLTVV.

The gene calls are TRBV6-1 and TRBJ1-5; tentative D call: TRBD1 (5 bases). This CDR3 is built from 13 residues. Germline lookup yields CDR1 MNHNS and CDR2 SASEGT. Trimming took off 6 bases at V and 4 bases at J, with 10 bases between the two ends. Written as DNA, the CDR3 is TGTGCCAGCAGGACAGCGTTGAATCAGCCCCAGCATTTT. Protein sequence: CASRTALNQPQHF.

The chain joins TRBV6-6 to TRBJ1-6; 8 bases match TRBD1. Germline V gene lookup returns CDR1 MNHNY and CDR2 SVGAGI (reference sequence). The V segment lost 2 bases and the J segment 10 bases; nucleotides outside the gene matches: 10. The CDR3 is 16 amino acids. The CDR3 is CASSYPPGQGVSPLHF. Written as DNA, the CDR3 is TGTGCCAGCAGTTACCCACCTGGACAGGGAGTATCACCCCTCCACTTT.

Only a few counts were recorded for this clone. CDR3: CASSRDTGWNEQFF. The CDR3, as DNA: TGCGCCAGCAGCCGTGACACAGGGTGGAATGAGCAGTTCTTC. The chain has TRBV4-3 and TRBJ2-1; weak D call: TRBD1 (6 bases). Germline CDR1 and CDR2: LGHNA and YSLEER. The CDR3 contains 14 residues. V shed 4 bases and J shed 7 bases, with 14 bases lying between them.

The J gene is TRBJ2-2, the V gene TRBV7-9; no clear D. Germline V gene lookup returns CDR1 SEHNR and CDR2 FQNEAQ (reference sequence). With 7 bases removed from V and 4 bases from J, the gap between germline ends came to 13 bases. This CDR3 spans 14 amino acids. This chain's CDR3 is CASTLTPPTGELFF. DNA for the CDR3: TGTGCCAGCACCCTAACCCCCCCCACCGGGGAGCTGTTTTTT.

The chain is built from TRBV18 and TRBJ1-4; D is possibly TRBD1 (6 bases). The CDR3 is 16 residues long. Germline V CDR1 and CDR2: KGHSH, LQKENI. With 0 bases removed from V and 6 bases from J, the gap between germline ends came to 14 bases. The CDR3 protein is CASSPPILDSHEKLFF. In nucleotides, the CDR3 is TGTGCCAGCTCACCACCGATTCTGGACAGCCATGAAAAACTGTTTTTT. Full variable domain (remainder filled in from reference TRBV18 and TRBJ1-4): NAGVMQNPRHLVRRRGQEARLRCSPMKGHSHVYWYRQLPEEGLKFMVYLQKENIIDESGMPKERFSAEFPKEGPSILRIQQVVRGDSAAYFCASSPPILDSHEKLFFGSGTQLSVL.

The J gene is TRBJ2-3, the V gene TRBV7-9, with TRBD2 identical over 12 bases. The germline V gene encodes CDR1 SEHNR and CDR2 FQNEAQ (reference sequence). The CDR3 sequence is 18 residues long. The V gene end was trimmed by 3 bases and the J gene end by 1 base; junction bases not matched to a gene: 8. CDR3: CASSFTSGGPLRTDTQYF. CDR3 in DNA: TGTGCCAGCAGCTTTACTAGCGGGGGGCCACTCCGCACAGATACGCAGTATTTT.

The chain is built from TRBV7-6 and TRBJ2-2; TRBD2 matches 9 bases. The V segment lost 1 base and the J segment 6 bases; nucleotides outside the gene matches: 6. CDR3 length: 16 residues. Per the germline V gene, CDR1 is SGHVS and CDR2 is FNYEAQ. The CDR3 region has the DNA TGTGCCAGCAGCTTAGAGAGTAGCGGGGGATCCGGGGAGCTGTTTTTT. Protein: CASSLESSGGSGELFF.

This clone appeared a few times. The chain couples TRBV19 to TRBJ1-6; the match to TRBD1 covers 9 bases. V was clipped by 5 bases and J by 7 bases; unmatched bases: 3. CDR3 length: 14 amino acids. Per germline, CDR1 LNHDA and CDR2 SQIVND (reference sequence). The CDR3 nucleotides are TGTGCCAGTAGTGCCGGACAGGGGAATTCACCCCTCCACTTT. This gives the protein CASSAGQGNSPLHF.

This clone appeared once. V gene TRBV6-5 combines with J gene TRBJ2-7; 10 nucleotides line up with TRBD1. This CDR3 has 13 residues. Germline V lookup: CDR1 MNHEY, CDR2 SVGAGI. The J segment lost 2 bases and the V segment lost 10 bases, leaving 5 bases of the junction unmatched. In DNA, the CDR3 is TGTGCCACCACCGGGACAGGGGCCTACGAGCAGTACTTC. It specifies CATTGTGAYEQYF.

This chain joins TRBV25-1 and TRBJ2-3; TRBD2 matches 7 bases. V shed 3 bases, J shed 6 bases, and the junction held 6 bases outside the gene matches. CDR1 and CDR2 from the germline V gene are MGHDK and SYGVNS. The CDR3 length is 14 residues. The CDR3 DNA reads TGTGCCAGCAGTGACGTTTTCGGGGGGGATACGCAGTATTTT. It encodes CASSDVFGGDTQYF.

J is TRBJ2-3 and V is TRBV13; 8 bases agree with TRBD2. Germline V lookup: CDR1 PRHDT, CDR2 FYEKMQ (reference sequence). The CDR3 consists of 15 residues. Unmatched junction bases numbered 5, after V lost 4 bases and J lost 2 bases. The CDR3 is CASSSGRGDTDTQYF. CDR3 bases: TGTGCCAGCAGCTCGGGGCGGGGGGACACAGATACGCAGTATTTT.

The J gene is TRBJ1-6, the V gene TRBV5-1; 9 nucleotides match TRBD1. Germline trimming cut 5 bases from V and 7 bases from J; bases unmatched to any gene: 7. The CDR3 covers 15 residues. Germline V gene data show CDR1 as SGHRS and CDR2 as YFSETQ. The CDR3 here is CASREQGAGNSPLHF. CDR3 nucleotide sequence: TGCGCCAGCAGGGAACAGGGGGCTGGAAATTCACCCCTCCACTTT.

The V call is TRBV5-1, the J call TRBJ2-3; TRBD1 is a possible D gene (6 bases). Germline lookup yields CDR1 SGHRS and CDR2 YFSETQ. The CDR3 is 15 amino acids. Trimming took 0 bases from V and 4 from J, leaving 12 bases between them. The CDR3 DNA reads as TGCGCCAGCAGCTTGGCGTTACAGGGCCCAGATACGCAGTATTTT. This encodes CASSLALQGPDTQYF.

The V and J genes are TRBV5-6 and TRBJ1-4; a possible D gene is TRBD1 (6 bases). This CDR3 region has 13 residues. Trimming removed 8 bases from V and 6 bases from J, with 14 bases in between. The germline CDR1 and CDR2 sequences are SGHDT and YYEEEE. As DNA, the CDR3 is TGTGCCAGTCGGTGGGGGCAGGATGAAAAACTGTTTTTT. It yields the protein CASRWGQDEKLFF.

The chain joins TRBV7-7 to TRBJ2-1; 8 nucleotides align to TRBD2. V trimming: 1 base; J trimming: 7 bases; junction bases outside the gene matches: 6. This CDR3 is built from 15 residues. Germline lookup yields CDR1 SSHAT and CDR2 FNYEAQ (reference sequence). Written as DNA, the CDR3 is TGTGCCAGCAGCTTAGACGGGGGGGCGGGGAATGAGCAGTTCTTC. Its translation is CASSLDGGAGNEQFF.